These 22 T cell receptor beta chains were sequenced from one sample in a study of T-cell memory formation after mild COVID-19. TCRdb re-derived calls from the 5' RACE reads in MiXCR, one entry per CDR3 protein. This sample has nearly 110,000 distinct CDR3 sequences, with approximately 15% found just once. The material sequenced was PBMCs or a T cell subset sorted from them (not recorded which). These TCRs come from a man younger than 35 who had mild COVID-19 (a few samples of this study predate the infection). Cell type and time point are not known.

This clonotype was observed a handful of times. The J gene is TRBJ2-5, the V gene TRBV10-1; D not resolved. From germline, CDR1 is WNHNN and CDR2 SYGVQD (reference sequence). The V end lost 0 bases, the J end lost 1 base, and 6 bases lay between the germline ends. The CDR3 contains 14 residues. CDR3 protein: CASSESEFQETQYF. CDR3 nucleotide sequence: TGCGCCAGCAGTGAGTCGGAATTCCAAGAGACCCAGTACTTC.

The table lists this clonotype with many counts. The chain is built from TRBV5-6 and TRBJ2-7; D gene unclear. CDR1 SGHDT and CDR2 YYEEEE come from the germline V gene. The CDR3 has 15 amino acids. Trimming pared 4 bases from V and 2 bases from J, leaving 16 bases between. CDR3 region: CASSRPLSGTYEQYV. DNA of the CDR3: TGTGCCAGCAGCCGCCCCCTGTCAGGCACCTACGAGCAGTACGTC.

The chain carries TRBV6-5 and TRBJ2-1; TRBD2 is a possible D gene (7 bases). Germline-derived CDR1 and CDR2 are MNHEY and SVGAGI. This CDR3 has 16 amino acids. Trimming removed 2 bases at V and 2 bases at J, with 13 bases between. The CDR3 DNA reads as TGTGCCAGCAGTTACACGGGGGGCTCCACCTACAATGAGCAGTTCTTC. This encodes CASSYTGGSTYNEQFF.

This clonotype showed up just a few times. The chain is built from TRBV20-1 and TRBJ1-6, with D perhaps matching TRBD1 (6 bases). Germline V gene sequence: CDR1 DFQATT, CDR2 SNEGSKA (reference sequence). This CDR3 contains 14 residues. The V end lost 3 bases, the J end lost 6 bases, and 12 bases lay between the germline ends. CDR3: CSARVGRGNSPLHF. CDR3 bases: TGCAGTGCTAGGGTGGGCAGGGGTAATTCACCCCTCCACTTT.

This clonotype has a count of ten or more. The chain links TRBV7-9 to TRBJ2-1, with 11 bases aligning to TRBD1. The germline CDR1 and CDR2 sequences are SEHNR and FQNEAQ (reference sequence). The V gene end was trimmed by 1 base and the J gene end by 9 bases; junction bases not matched to a gene: 5. The CDR3 spans 15 residues. CDR3 in amino acids: CASSLGTGGLAEQFF. The DNA for the CDR3 is TGTGCCAGCAGCTTAGGGACAGGGGGCTTGGCTGAGCAGTTCTTC.

The genes are TRBV6-1 and TRBJ2-1, with 9 bases that match TRBD1. V shed 6 bases and J 5 bases; nucleotides not matched to a gene: 8. This CDR3 region has 15 residues. Germline V gives CDR1 MNHNS, CDR2 SASEGT. Written as DNA, the CDR3 is TGTGCCAGCAGAAGGACAGGGGTGCCGGACAATGAGCAGTTCTTC. Protein sequence: CASRRTGVPDNEQFF.

This clonotype was found many times. DNA for the CDR3: TGCGCCAGCAGCCAAAGGGTGGGCACTGAAGCTTTCTTT. Translating gives CASSQRVGTEAFF. The J gene is TRBJ1-1, the V gene TRBV4-1; D remains ambiguous. The CDR3 is 13 amino acids. V lost 2 bases, J lost 4 bases, and 8 bases lay in between. Looked up from germline, CDR1 is MGHRA and CDR2 is YSYEKL.

This clonotype was counted a few times. The V gene is TRBV29-1, the J gene TRBJ2-4; 7 bases fit TRBD1. V lost 3 bases and J lost 8; bases outside the gene matches: 1. The V gene's germline CDR1 is SQVTM and CDR2 ANQGSEA. The CDR3 consists of 11 residues. The CDR3 region is CSVEDRYIQYF. In DNA, the CDR3 is TGCAGCGTTGAGGACAGGTACATTCAGTACTTC.

The chain has TRBV9 and TRBJ1-6, with D tentatively TRBD1 (5 bases). Trimming removed 2 bases at V and 8 bases at J, with 11 bases between. The CDR3 has 14 residues. Germline lookup yields CDR1 SGDLS and CDR2 YYNGEE. For the CDR3, the DNA is TGTGCCAGCAGCGTGCGGGGGGACTATTCACCCCTCCACTTT. The encoded protein is CASSVRGDYSPLHF.

This clonotype showed up just a few times. The rearrangement uses TRBV7-9 and TRBJ1-2; D gene uncertain. The CDR3 contains 13 residues. The germline V gene encodes CDR1 SEHNR and CDR2 FQNEAQ (reference sequence). Trimming removed 2 bases at V and 4 bases at J, with 8 bases between. The CDR3 is CASSLREAYGYTF. CDR3 DNA: TGTGCCAGCAGCTTAAGAGAGGCCTATGGCTACACCTTC.

The chain joins TRBV7-2 to TRBJ2-2; possible D gene TRBD1, 6 bases. The V end was cut by 2 bases, the J end by 6 bases, with 13 bases between. Germline V CDR1 and CDR2: SGHTA, FQGNSA. The CDR3 spans 15 residues. The CDR3 sequence: CASSLRTVIPGELFF. CDR3 DNA: TGTGCCAGCAGCTTAAGGACAGTGATCCCCGGGGAGCTGTTTTTT.

This clonotype was found many times. The J gene is TRBJ1-6, the V gene TRBV5-6; D may be TRBD1 (6 bases). V lost 5 bases to trimming and J lost 7 bases, with 19 bases between them. The V gene's germline CDR1 is SGHDT and CDR2 YYEEEE. The CDR3 contains 16 residues. CDR3 loop: CASSSPPGRGNSPLHF. The CDR3 DNA reads TGTGCCAGCAGTTCACCCCCTGGCAGGGGAAATTCACCCCTCCACTTT.

This clonotype was counted between two and nine times. This CDR3 reads CASSTGHPNTGELFF. The CDR3 nucleotides read TGTGCCAGCAGTACTGGGCACCCGAACACCGGGGAGCTGTTTTTT. V usage is TRBV6-5 and J usage is TRBJ2-2; D is undetermined. V was clipped by 5 bases and J by 0 bases, with 10 bases between them. This CDR3 is built from 15 residues. Germline loops: CDR1 MNHEY, CDR2 SVGAGI.

With regard to this clonotype: The junction departs from germline at one end; a sequencing error may be responsible. The chain combines TRBV4-3 with TRBJ1-6, with a possible D match to TRBD1 (5 bases). The germline V gene has CDR1 LGHNA and CDR2 YSLEER. This CDR3 region has 13 residues. Here the CDR3 reads CARSPGYGSPLHF. Written as DNA, the CDR3 is TGCGCCCGCAGTCCAGGGTACGGTTCACCCCTCCACTTT.

This rearrangement joins TRBV6-5 to TRBJ2-3; no definite D call. In germline, CDR1 is MNHEY, CDR2 SVGAGI. This CDR3 has 11 amino acids. V was trimmed by 6 bases and J by 4 bases, leaving 5 bases between them. CDR3 residues: CASRSSDTQYF. The CDR3 DNA reads as TGTGCCAGCAGGAGCTCAGATACGCAGTATTTT.

This clonotype was seen a single time. The chain has TRBV6-1 and TRBJ2-7; TRBD2 is a possible D gene (5 bases). Germline lookup yields CDR1 MNHNS and CDR2 SASEGT. The germline V and J ends were trimmed by 0 bases and 7 bases, with 10 bases remaining between them. CDR3 length: 13 amino acids. The CDR3 is CASSEARPGEQYV. CDR3 DNA sequence: TGTGCCAGCAGTGAAGCCCGACCGGGGGAGCAGTACGTC.

This clonotype came up many times. The rearrangement uses TRBV7-2 and TRBJ2-2; TRBD1 agrees at 9 bases. The V gene's germline CDR1 is SGHTA and CDR2 FQGNSA. This CDR3 is 16 amino acids long. V lost 6 bases to trimming and J lost 2 bases; unmatched junction nucleotides: 7. CDR3 region: CASSDRDRVNTGELFF. As DNA, the CDR3 is TGTGCCAGCAGTGACCGGGACAGGGTAAACACCGGGGAGCTGTTTTTT.

In its sample, this clonotype was seen many times. J is TRBJ2-5 and V is TRBV4-1; D may correspond to TRBD1 or TRBD2 (6 bases each). This CDR3 is built from 15 residues. Trimming left V 0 bases short and J 4 bases short, with 12 bases between. CDR1 and CDR2 from the germline V gene are MGHRA and YSYEKL. DNA for the CDR3: TGCGCCAGCAGCCAAGATGGGGGGCCGGGAGAGACCCAGTACTTC. It yields the protein CASSQDGGPGETQYF.

This clonotype was observed a handful of times. The V gene is TRBV4-1, the J gene TRBJ2-1, with D unclear. The CDR3 runs to 14 residues. Germline assignment: CDR1 MGHRA and CDR2 YSYEKL. V lost 0 bases and J lost 10, with 13 bases in between. The CDR3 nucleotides are TGCGCCAGCAGCCAAGAAAATAGAGCAGACGAGCAGTTCTTC. This gives the protein CASSQENRADEQFF.

Concerning this clonotype: A clone one base away is much larger, so this may be a read error. The V call is TRBV20-1, the J call TRBJ1-5, with D possibly matching TRBD1 (6 bases). The CDR3 has 15 amino acids. Germline-derived CDR1 and CDR2 are DFQATT and SNEGSKA (reference sequence). The V end lost 7 bases, the J end lost 2 bases, and 18 bases lay between the germline ends. This CDR3 is CSDSPTGSGNQPQHF. The CDR3 DNA is TGCAGTGATAGCCCCACAGGGAGTGGCAATCAGCCCCAGCATTTT.

This clonotype has only a few counts. The chain links TRBV27 to TRBJ2-4, with 8 bases matching TRBD1. The CDR3 loop spans 13 amino acids. The V and J ends lost 4 bases and 7 bases, in that order; junction bases with no gene match: 3. The V gene's germline CDR1 is MNHEY and CDR2 SMNVEV (reference sequence). The DNA of the CDR3 is TGTGCCAGCAGTTGGACAGGGCACAACATTCAGTACTTC. It specifies CASSWTGHNIQYF.

The CDR3 region has the DNA TGTGCCAGCAGTTTATCTCCGACAGGCCCCACTACGGGCAATGAGCAGTTCTTC. This codes for CASSLSPTGPTTGNEQFF. The chain uses TRBV27 and TRBJ2-1; D may be TRBD1 (6 bases). Germline V gene lookup returns CDR1 MNHEY and CDR2 SMNVEV (reference sequence). The V and J ends lost 0 bases and 6 bases respectively, with 21 bases between them. This CDR3 is built from 18 residues.